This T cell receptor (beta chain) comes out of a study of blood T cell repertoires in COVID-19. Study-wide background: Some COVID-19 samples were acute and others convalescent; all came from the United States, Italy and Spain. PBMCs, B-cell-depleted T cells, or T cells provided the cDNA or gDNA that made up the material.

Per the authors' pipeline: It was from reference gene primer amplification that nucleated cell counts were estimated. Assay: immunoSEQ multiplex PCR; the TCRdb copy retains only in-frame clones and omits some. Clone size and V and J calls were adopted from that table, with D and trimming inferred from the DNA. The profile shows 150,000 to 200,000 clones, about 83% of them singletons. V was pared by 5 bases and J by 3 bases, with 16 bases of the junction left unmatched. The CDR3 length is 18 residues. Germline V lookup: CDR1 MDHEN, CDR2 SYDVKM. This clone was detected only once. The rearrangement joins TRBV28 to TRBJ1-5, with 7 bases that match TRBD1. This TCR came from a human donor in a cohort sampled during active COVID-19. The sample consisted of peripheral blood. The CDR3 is CASSPPGTEFPTNQPQHF. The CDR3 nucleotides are TGTGCCAGCAGTCCGCCCGGGACAGAATTCCCTACCAATCAGCCCCAGCATTTT.